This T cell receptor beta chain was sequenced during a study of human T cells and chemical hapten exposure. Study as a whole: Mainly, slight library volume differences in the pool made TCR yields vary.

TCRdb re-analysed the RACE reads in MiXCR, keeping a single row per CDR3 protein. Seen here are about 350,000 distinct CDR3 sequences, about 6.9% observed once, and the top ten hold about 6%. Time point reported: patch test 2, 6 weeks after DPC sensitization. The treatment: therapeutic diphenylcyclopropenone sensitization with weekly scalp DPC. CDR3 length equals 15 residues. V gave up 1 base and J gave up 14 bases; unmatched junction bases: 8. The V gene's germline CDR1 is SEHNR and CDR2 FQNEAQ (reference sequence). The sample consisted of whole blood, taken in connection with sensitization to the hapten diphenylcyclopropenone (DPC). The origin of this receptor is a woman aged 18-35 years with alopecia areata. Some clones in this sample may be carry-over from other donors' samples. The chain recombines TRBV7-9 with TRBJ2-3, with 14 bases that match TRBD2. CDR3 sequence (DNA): TGTGCCAGCAGCTTAGAGGGACTAGCGGGGGCCAAGCGGTATTTT. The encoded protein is CASSLEGLAGAKRYF.